The 11 T cell receptor beta chains below were found in one sample sequenced in a study of blood T cell repertoires in COVID-19. Assay used: immunoSEQ multiplex PCR; TCRdb lists only in-frame clones, some missing. The sample has around 100,000 clones, around 90% seen once. Sequencing input: peripheral blood. These receptors originate from a human donor in a cohort sampled during active COVID-19.

This clone was counted a single time. This chain connects TRBV19 to TRBJ2-1, with D perhaps TRBD1 (6 bases). There are 14 residues in the CDR3. Looked up from germline, CDR1 is LNHDA and CDR2 is SQIVND (reference sequence). Trimming took 5 bases from V and 3 from J, leaving 11 bases between them. The CDR3 DNA is TGTGCCAGTAGTTCCCAGGGACACTACAATGAGCAGTTCTTC. This encodes CASSSQGHYNEQFF.

The chain employs TRBV4-1 and TRBJ2-2, with 7 bases identical to TRBD2. The germline V gene has CDR1 MGHRA and CDR2 YSYEKL. This CDR3 comprises 16 residues. With 4 bases clipped from V and 3 bases from J, the junction kept 8 bases outside the gene matches. The CDR3 DNA reads as TGCGCCAGCAGCCCCAGACCGGGAGGTGACACCGGGGAGCTGTTTTTT. It specifies CASSPRPGGDTGELFF.

The chain couples TRBV19 to TRBJ2-3; D perhaps matches TRBD2 (5 bases). Germline V CDR1 and CDR2: LNHDA, SQIVND (reference sequence). The ends were cut back, 5 bases at V and 3 bases at J, with 15 bases in the middle. The CDR3 spans 15 residues. The CDR3 nucleotides are TGTGCCAGTAGTCCGGTTGGAACGGGGACAGATACGCAGTATTTT. Encoded protein: CASSPVGTGTDTQYF. Drawing the rest from reference TRBV19 and TRBJ2-3, the complete variable domain is DGGITQSPKYLFRKEGQNVTLSCEQNLNHDAMYWYRQDPGQGLRLIYYSQIVNDFQKGDIAEGYSVSREKKESFPLTVTSAQKNPTAFYLCASSPVGTGTDTQYFGPGTRLTVL.

The chain joins TRBV4-1 to TRBJ2-5; perhaps TRBD1 as D (5 bases). The CDR3 contains 16 residues. Germline V lookup: CDR1 MGHRA, CDR2 YSYEKL. The germline V and J ends were trimmed by 4 bases and 2 bases, with 17 bases remaining between them. This CDR3 reads CASSPYNARVQETQYF. CDR3 nucleotide sequence: TGCGCCAGCAGCCCATACAATGCCAGGGTACAAGAGACCCAGTACTTC.

This clone appeared a few times. This chain uses TRBV15 with TRBJ1-5, with 7 nucleotides matching TRBD1. Germline lookup yields CDR1 LNHNV and CDR2 YYDKDF (reference sequence). The V segment lost 1 base and the J segment 5 bases; nucleotides outside the gene matches: 8. CDR3 length equals 16 residues. CDR3 loop: CATSRGGGGAYQPQHF. CDR3 bases: TGTGCCACCAGCAGAGGTGGAGGGGGCGCCTATCAGCCCCAGCATTTT. Drawing the rest from reference TRBV15 and TRBJ1-5, the complete variable domain is DAMVIQNPRYQVTQFGKPVTLSCSQTLNHNVMYWYQQKSSQAPKLLFHYYDKDFNNEADTPDNFQSRRPNTSFCFLDIRSPGLGDTAMYLCATSRGGGGAYQPQHFGDGTRLSIL.

CDR3 region: CATSRSIQGTQPQHF. The CDR3 coding sequence is TGTGCCACCAGCAGATCTATCCAGGGTACTCAGCCCCAGCATTTT. The chain has TRBV15 and TRBJ1-5, with a possible D match to TRBD1 (5 bases). This CDR3 comprises 15 residues. The ends were cut back, 2 bases at V and 6 bases at J, with 14 bases in the middle. Germline loops: CDR1 LNHNV, CDR2 YYDKDF (reference sequence).

The DNA for the CDR3 is TGTGCCAGCAGCACTCAAGGGGTTGGCACTGAAGCTTTCTTT. This sequence encodes CASSTQGVGTEAFF. This chain joins TRBV28 and TRBJ1-1, with a possible D match to TRBD1 (5 bases). The length of the CDR3 is 14 residues. V was cut by 6 bases and J by 4 bases, with 15 bases left in between. Germline V gene lookup returns CDR1 MDHEN and CDR2 SYDVKM. The complete variable domain, with remaining parts taken from reference TRBV28 and TRBJ1-1, reads DVKVTQSSRYLVKRTGEKVFLECVQDMDHENMFWYRQDPGLGLRLIYFSYDVKMKEKGDIPEGYSVSREKKERFSLILESASTNQTSMYLCASSTQGVGTEAFFGQGTRLTVV.

V and J are TRBV2 and TRBJ1-1, with 9 bases fitting TRBD1. This CDR3 has 14 amino acids. The ends lost 5 bases at V and 7 bases at J; junction bases unmatched: 8. Germline V gives CDR1 SNHLY, CDR2 FYNNEI. CDR3 bases: TGTGCCAGCAGTCTCGGGACAGGGTACGGTGAAGCTTTCTTT. Translation: CASSLGTGYGEAFF.

V and J are TRBV5-4 and TRBJ2-7, with TRBD2 matching over 11 bases. V dropped 2 bases and J dropped 6; count of bases not matched to a gene: 7. CDR1 and CDR2 (germline): SGHNT, YYREEE (reference sequence). The CDR3 loop spans 15 amino acids. In DNA form, the CDR3 reads TGTGCCAGCAGCTTAGATCAACTAGCGGGAGTCGAGCAGTACTTC. As protein: CASSLDQLAGVEQYF.

The chain employs TRBV7-9 and TRBJ2-7; D might be TRBD1 (7 bases). This CDR3 is built from 15 residues. Per germline, CDR1 SEHNR and CDR2 FQNEAQ (reference sequence). With 5 bases removed from V and 1 base from J, the gap between germline ends came to 15 bases. CDR3 sequence: CASSRGTVLSYEQYF. The CDR3 coding sequence is TGTGCCAGCAGCCGGGGGACAGTTCTTTCCTACGAGCAGTACTTC.

This chain links TRBV7-9 with TRBJ2-7; 9 bases fit TRBD2. V lost 2 bases and J lost 8; bases outside the gene matches: 4. Germline CDR1 and CDR2: SEHNR and FQNEAQ (reference sequence). The CDR3 sequence is 13 residues long. The CDR3 here is CASSLPPSGKQYF. The CDR3 DNA reads TGTGCCAGCAGCTTACCACCTAGCGGGAAGCAGTACTTC.